This T cell receptor (beta chain) was sequenced in a study of T cells in Graves' hyperthyroidism and ophthalmopathy. Findings of the study overall: With a median lead of roughly 6.8 months before onset, the model predicted ophthalmopathy.

Amplified TCR beta CDR3 regions came from RNA transcripts. During a first-round RT-PCR of the TCR CDR3, the HTBI primer set was used. TCRdb itself ran the multiplex PCR reads through MiXCR, one entry per CDR3 protein. The sample has approximately 380,000 distinct CDR3 sequences, over 12% seen once. The CDR3 is 15 amino acids. V lost 4 bases to trimming and J lost 7 bases, with 19 bases between them. Germline lookup yields CDR1 LGHDT and CDR2 YNNKEL (reference sequence). This clonotype was observed at least ten times. Its antigen remains unidentified. The rearrangement uses TRBV3-1 and TRBJ1-1, with TRBD1 as a possible D gene (6 bases). Sequencing used blood. The TCR sequence derives from a man aged 50 to 60 with Graves' ophthalmopathy. CDR3 coding DNA: TGTGCCAGCAGCCCGGAGGGGCAGGGGCATTATGAAGCTTTCTTT. Translating gives CASSPEGQGHYEAFF.